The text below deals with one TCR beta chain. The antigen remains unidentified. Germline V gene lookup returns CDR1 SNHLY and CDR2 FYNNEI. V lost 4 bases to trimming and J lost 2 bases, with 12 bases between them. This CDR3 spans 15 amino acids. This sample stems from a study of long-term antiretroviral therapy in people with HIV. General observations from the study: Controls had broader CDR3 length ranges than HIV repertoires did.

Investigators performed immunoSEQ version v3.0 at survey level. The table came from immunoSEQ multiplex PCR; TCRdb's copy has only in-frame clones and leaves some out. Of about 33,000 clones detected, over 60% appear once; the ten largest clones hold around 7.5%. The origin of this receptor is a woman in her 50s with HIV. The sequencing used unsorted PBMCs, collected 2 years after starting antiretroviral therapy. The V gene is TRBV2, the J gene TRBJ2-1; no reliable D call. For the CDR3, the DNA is TGTGCCAGCAGTGTACGGGCGCTCCCCTACAATGAGCAGTTCTTC. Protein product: CASSVRALPYNEQFF.